These T cell receptor beta chains were read from a single sample in a study of cytomegalovirus exposure and HLA in healthy donors. Assay: immunoSEQ multiplex PCR; the TCRdb copy retains only in-frame clones and omits some. This table has 150,000 or so clones, 70% to 80% appearing once. Sequencing used PBMCs. The receptors here all came from a woman aged 40 to 49 in good health and CMV-seronegative. Both conserved end residues are part of each CDR3. D genes are given only for firm matches. Not all rows give a size; the values are once, few, many and, for expanded clones, a class.

>TRBJ2-7|once|TRBV15|NA
TGTGCCACCAGCAGAGTGACAGGGAGGACGTACTTC
CATSRVTGRTYF
>TRBJ1-1|NA|TRBV10-1|NA
TGCGCCAGCAGTCCTCAGGGAAGGGCCACTGAAGCTTTCTTT
CASSPQGRATEAFF
>TRBJ1-2|NA|TRBV6-1|TRBD1
TGTGCCAGCAGTGCACTTGGGACAGGGGGTGACTATGGCTACACCTTC
CASSALGTGGDYGYTF
>TRBJ1-1|NA|TRBV19|NA
TGTGCCAGTAGTCTCGGGGGTCTCGGCACTGAAGCTTTCTTT
CASSLGGLGTEAFF
>TRBJ1-6|once|TRBV5-6|TRBD1
TGTGCCAGCAGCAGACCGACAGGGGAATCACCCCTCCACTTT
CASSRPTGESPLHF
>TRBJ1-2|NA|TRBV28|NA
TGTGCCAGCAGTTTTAGCAGGGTTAATGGCTACACCTTC
CASSFSRVNGYTF
>TRBJ1-2|NA|TRBV6-1|TRBD1
TGTGCCAGCAGTGATTGGGACAGGGTCTATGGCTACACCTTC
CASSDWDRVYGYTF
>TRBJ1-1|NA|TRBV11-3|NA
TGTGCCAGCAGCTTTCGAGGTGGAGCTTTCTTT
CASSFRGGAFF
>TRBJ2-1|NA|TRBV6-5|TRBD2
TGTGCCAGCAGTACTGGGACTAGCGGCGATGAGCAGTTCTTC
CASSTGTSGDEQFF
>TRBJ1-5|NA|TRBV11-2|TRBD1
TGTGCCAGCAGCCTCGACAGGGGACCTAATCAGCCCCAGCATTTT
CASSLDRGPNQPQHF
>TRBJ1-6|NA|TRBV19|NA
TGTGCCAGTAGTATAGCAAGCTCACCCCTCCACTTT
CASSIASSPLHF
>TRBJ1-1|few|TRBV5-5|NA
TGTGCCAGCAGTCTACTGGGCAGGGGTCGCACTGAAGCTTTCTTT
CASSLLGRGRTEAFF
>TRBJ2-6|NA|TRBV19|TRBD1
TGTGCCAGTAGTATAGACGGGGACAGGGGGCGCATCCCGGCTGGGGCCAACGTCCTGACTTTC
CASSIDGDRGRIPAGANVLTF
>TRBJ2-7|NA|TRBV27|NA
TGTGCCAGCAGTTTAAGGGCAGGGAGGCACGAGCAGTACTTC
CASSLRAGRHEQYF
>TRBJ1-1|NA|TRBV5-1|TRBD1
TGCGCCAGCAGCTTGGGGACAGGGTCCGTGGAAGCTTTCTTT
CASSLGTGSVEAFF
>TRBJ2-1|NA|TRBV6-5|NA
TGTGCCAGCAGTCACTTCGACAGGCTGGAAATCTTC
CASSHFDRLEIF
>TRBJ1-1|NA|TRBV7-2|TRBD1
TGTGCCAGCAGCTTATCCGGGACAGCCATGAACACTGAAGCTTTCTTT
CASSLSGTAMNTEAFF
>TRBJ1-2|NA|TRBV7-9|TRBD1
TGTGCCAGCAGCTTAGGAACAGGGGGCGAATATGGCTACACCTTC
CASSLGTGGEYGYTF
>TRBJ2-1|NA|TRBV5-1|TRBD2
TGCGCCGCGGGGGAGGGGCCAGGGAATGAGCAGTTCTTC
CAAGEGPGNEQFF
>TRBJ1-2|NA|TRBV7-2|TRBD1
TGTGCCACCTCGACAGGGTGGGGATATGGCTACACCTTC
CATSTGWGYGYTF